This is a list of T cell receptor beta chains from one sample in a study of T cells in Graves' hyperthyroidism and ophthalmopathy. In TCRdb, the multiplex PCR reads were re-called with MiXCR into one record per CDR3 protein. The repertoire has about 200,000 distinct CDR3 sequences, around 16% of them found once; the top ten carry roughly 49%. The sample comprised blood. The receptors stem from a woman aged 45 to 65 with Graves' hyperthyroidism. CDR3s include the opening cysteine and the closing phenylalanine or tryptophan. Each record gives: clone size, V gene, J gene, CDR3 length, D gene, CDR3 protein, CDR3 DNA. D genes are given only for firm matches. The size entry is marked missing in some rows and otherwise reads once, few, many or a size class.

>many|TRBV5-1|TRBJ2-7|14|TRBD1
CASSYSGQDYEQYF
TGCGCCAGCAGCTATTCGGGACAGGACTACGAGCAGTACTTC
>few|TRBV19|TRBJ2-4|16|.
CASSMKGVSAKNIQYF
TGTGCCAGTAGTATGAAGGGGGTATCAGCCAAAAACATTCAGTACTTC
>many|TRBV2|TRBJ1-2|12|.
CAREQGAYGYTF
TGTGCCAGGGAACAGGGTGCCTATGGCTACACCTTC
>many|TRBV20-1|TRBJ2-5|14|TRBD2
CSARRLATWETQYF
TGCAGTGCTAGGCGACTAGCGACTTGGGAGACCCAGTACTTC
>.|TRBV29-1|TRBJ2-7|16|TRBD2
CSVVGTSGRAKYEQYF
TGCAGCGTTGTAGGGACTAGCGGGAGGGCCAAGTACGAGCAGTACTTC
>many|TRBV7-9|TRBJ2-1|17|TRBD2
CASSPRGAGASYNEQFF
TGTGCCAGCAGCCCCCGTGGAGCGGGAGCGTCCTACAATGAGCAGTTCTTC
>few|TRBV6-1|TRBJ2-2|17|TRBD2
CASSTRTSGKNTGELFF
TGTGCCAGCAGTACCCGGACTAGCGGGAAGAACACCGGGGAGCTGTTTTTT
>.|TRBV7-2|TRBJ2-4|21|TRBD2
CASSLKPPGGRATIVKNIQYF
TGTGCCAGCAGCTTAAAGCCCCCAGGCGGGAGGGCAACGATTGTCAAAAACATTCAGTACTTC
>.|TRBV5-4|TRBJ2-2|14|.
CASSSGGRIGELFF
TGTGCCAGCAGCTCGGGGGGCCGTATCGGGGAGCTGTTTTTT
>many|TRBV12-3/TRBV12-4|TRBJ1-3|16|.
CASSFGRRTTGNTIYF
TGTGCCAGCAGTTTCGGGAGAAGAACGACTGGAAACACCATATATTTT
>.|TRBV11-2|TRBJ2-5|15|.
CASSLYWGPQETQYF
TGTGCCAGCAGCTTATATTGGGGGCCGCAAGAGACCCAGTACTTC
>many|TRBV6-5|TRBJ2-2|15|.
CASSYSEANTGELFF
TGTGCCAGCAGTTACTCTGAAGCGAACACCGGGGAGCTGTTTTTT
>.|TRBV20-1|TRBJ1-6|14|TRBD1
CSAREDRENSPLHF
TGCAGTGCTAGGGAGGACAGGGAGAATTCACCCCTCCACTTT
>many|TRBV3-1|TRBJ1-1|13|.
CASSKGGNTEAFF
TGTGCCAGCAGCAAGGGGGGGAACACTGAAGCTTTCTTT
>many|TRBV27|TRBJ2-3|15|.
CASSDRAGYTDTQYF
TGTGCCAGCAGTGATAGAGCGGGCTACACAGATACGCAGTATTTT
>.|TRBV7-8|TRBJ1-3|15|.
CASSSHLSSGNTIYF
TGTGCCAGCAGTTCACACCTCTCATCTGGAAACACCATATATTTT
>few|TRBV5-1|TRBJ2-7|15|.
CASSRLGELVHEQYF
TGCGCCAGCAGCCGCCTGGGGGAATTGGTCCACGAGCAGTACTTC
>.|TRBV9|TRBJ2-7|14|TRBD2
CASSASGRFNEQYF
TGTGCCAGCAGCGCTAGCGGGAGGTTCAACGAGCAGTACTTC
>many|TRBV7-6|TRBJ2-3|15|.
CASSRTGFSTDTQYF
TGTGCCAGCAGTCGAACAGGGTTTAGCACAGATACGCAGTATTTT
>many|TRBV6-2/TRBV6-3|TRBJ2-7|15|.
CASTSDQAATYEQYF
TGTGCCAGCACCTCGGACCAAGCGGCCACCTACGAGCAGTACTTC
>few|TRBV14|TRBJ1-1|15|.
CASSPDPMGYTEAFF
TGTGCCAGCAGCCCGGACCCGATGGGGTACACTGAAGCTTTCTTT
>.|TRBV18|TRBJ2-5|12|.
CASSPSQETQYF
TGTGCCAGCTCACCATCGCAGGAGACCCAGTACTTC
>.|TRBV6-5|TRBJ1-1|14|.
CASSSTEGNTEAFF
TGTGCCAGCAGTTCAACAGAGGGGAACACTGAAGCTTTCTTT
>many|TRBV20-1|TRBJ1-1|13|.
CSARGVQNTEAFF
TGCAGTGCTAGAGGGGTGCAAAACACTGAAGCTTTCTTT
>.|TRBV9|TRBJ1-2|16|TRBD1
CASSIEGQGFDYGYTF
TGTGCCAGCAGCATAGAGGGACAGGGATTCGACTATGGCTACACCTTC
>many|TRBV18|TRBJ2-3|17|TRBD2
CASSPRTSGTSTDTQYF
TGTGCCAGCTCACCACGGACTAGCGGGACAAGCACAGATACGCAGTATTTT
>many|TRBV28|TRBJ2-7|15|TRBD1
CASSPTGQGAREQYF
TGTGCCAGCAGCCCCACGGGACAGGGGGCGCGGGAGCAGTACTTC
>many|TRBV24-1|TRBJ2-3|14|TRBD1
CATSLTGATDTQYF
TGTGCCACCAGTCTTACAGGGGCGACAGATACGCAGTATTTT
>few|TRBV6-1|TRBJ2-1|13|TRBD2
CASRNGGGNEQFF
TGTGCCAGCAGAAACGGCGGGGGCAATGAGCAGTTCTTC
>many|TRBV11-3|TRBJ1-6|13|.
CASSFSGGAPLHF
TGTGCCAGCAGCTTTTCCGGCGGGGCACCCCTCCACTTT
>few|TRBV7-9|TRBJ2-7|15|.
CASSIMDSVAYEQYF
TGTGCCAGCAGCATTATGGACAGCGTTGCCTACGAGCAGTACTTC
>many|TRBV12-3/TRBV12-4|TRBJ1-2|17|TRBD1
CASSRDQRTGGNYGYTF
TGTGCCAGCAGTCGCGACCAGAGGACAGGGGGTAACTATGGCTACACCTTC
>many|TRBV3-1|TRBJ1-2|14|.
CASSLLPSDYGYTF
TGTGCCAGCAGCCTACTGCCCAGCGACTATGGCTACACCTTC